These T cell receptor beta chains were read from a single sample in a study of CD8 T cells in ankylosing spondylitis. MiXCR, applied by TCRdb to the 5' RACE reads, yields one record per CDR3 protein. Among about 330,000 distinct CDR3 sequences listed, less than 10% were seen once. Sequencing input: blood, either unsorted or a sorted T cell fraction (not recorded which). Receptors originate from a male donor with ankylosing spondylitis. Each CDR3 is given with its conserved first and last residue. The D gene is left open where the match is weak. Expanded clones are given a class, and other clones once, few, many or no size at all.

CDR3aa | CDR3nt | d_gene | j_gene | abundance | v_gene
CASSLGSSYNSPLHF | TGTGCCAGCAGCTTAGGGAGCTCCTATAATTCACCCCTCCACTTT | - | TRBJ1-6 | many | TRBV7-9
CASSDLRGSEAFF | TGTGCCAGCAGTGACTTAAGGGGATCTGAAGCTTTCTTT | - | TRBJ1-1 | few | TRBV25-1
CASSLTGLAGGEQYF | TGTGCCAGCAGCTTAACGGGTCTAGCTGGCGGCGAGCAGTACTTC | - | TRBJ2-7 | few | TRBV7-3
CASGLLIPGQGTVEQFF | TGTGCTAGTGGTTTGCTGATACCGGGACAGGGGACCGTTGAGCAGTTCTTC | TRBD1 | TRBJ2-1 | few | TRBV12-5
CASSQGWASDEQFF | TGTGCCAGCAGCCAAGGCTGGGCGAGCGATGAGCAGTTCTTC | - | TRBJ2-1 | few | TRBV3-1
CASSDTDYEQYF | TGTGCCAGCAGTGATACCGACTACGAGCAGTACTTC | - | TRBJ2-7 | - | TRBV2
CASSLEGGETQYF | TGCGCCAGCAGCTTGGAGGGTGGGGAGACCCAGTACTTC | - | TRBJ2-5 | - | TRBV5-1
CASSGGVRGGDSETQYF | TGTGCCAGCAGCGGGGGAGTCCGAGGGGGAGATTCGGAGACCCAGTACTTC | - | TRBJ2-5 | once | TRBV3-1
CASSLAGARQETQYF | TGCGCCAGCAGCTTGGCAGGGGCTCGGCAAGAGACCCAGTACTTC | - | TRBJ2-5 | few | TRBV5-1
CASSYGPRIYNEQFF | TGTGCCAGCAGCTACGGACCACGGATCTACAATGAGCAGTTCTTC | - | TRBJ2-1 | many | TRBV14
CSVDDRGRGETQYF | TGCAGCGTTGACGACAGGGGGCGCGGGGAGACCCAGTACTTC | TRBD1 | TRBJ2-5 | few | TRBV29-1
CASRSSIRHYEQYF | TGTGCCAGCAGGTCAAGTATCCGACACTACGAGCAGTACTTC | - | TRBJ2-7 | few | TRBV6-1
CSASLGGGGTGELFF | TGCAGCGCCTCTTTGGGTGGGGGGGGCACCGGGGAGCTGTTTTTT | TRBD2 | TRBJ2-2 | few | TRBV29-1
CASSLDLAGAYEQYF | TGTGCCAGCAGCTTGGACCTAGCGGGAGCTTACGAGCAGTACTTC | TRBD2 | TRBJ2-7 | - | TRBV5-4
CASSLGSGETDTQYF | TGTGCCAGCAGCTTAGGTAGCGGGGAAACAGATACGCAGTATTTT | TRBD2 | TRBJ2-3 | - | TRBV11-3
CASSSSKNIQYF | TGTGCCAGCAGCTCGTCCAAAAACATTCAGTACTTC | - | TRBJ2-4 | once | TRBV7-2
CASGLTGEAGELFF | TGTGCCAGCGGGTTGACAGGGGAGGCCGGGGAGCTGTTTTTT | TRBD1 | TRBJ2-2 | few | TRBV6-1
CSASYVLLSRGYTF | TGCAGTGCTAGTTACGTCCTGCTGTCACGGGGCTACACCTTC | - | TRBJ1-2 | - | TRBV20-1
CSVGTGVQNIQYF | TGCAGCGTGGGCACAGGGGTGCAAAACATTCAGTACTTC | TRBD1 | TRBJ2-4 | - | TRBV29-1
CASSLVAGSSYEQYF | TGCGCCAGCAGCTTGGTTGCCGGGAGCTCCTACGAGCAGTACTTC | - | TRBJ2-7 | many | TRBV5-1
CASSPAWNYNEQFF | TGTGCCAGCAGCCCTGCGTGGAACTACAATGAGCAGTTCTTC | - | TRBJ2-1 | few | TRBV7-9
CASSFQSGQPQHF | TGCGCCAGCAGCTTCCAGAGCGGTCAGCCCCAGCATTTT | - | TRBJ1-5 | - | TRBV5-1
CASARTSGTNEQFF | TGTGCCAGCGCCCGGACTAGCGGTACGAATGAGCAGTTCTTC | TRBD2 | TRBJ2-1 | few | TRBV9
CASSLDRVISTDTQYF | TGTGCCAGCAGTTTAGACAGGGTTATATCCACAGATACGCAGTATTTT | TRBD1 | TRBJ2-3 | few | TRBV28
CAWSFSEHEQYF | TGTGCCTGGAGCTTTAGCGAGCACGAGCAGTACTTC | - | TRBJ2-7 | - | TRBV30
CASSLDQGYEQYF | TGTGCCAGCAGCTTAGATCAGGGGTACGAGCAGTACTTC | - | TRBJ2-7 | - | TRBV7-2
CSADQGAYGYTF | TGCAGTGCTGATCAGGGGGCTTATGGCTACACCTTC | TRBD1 | TRBJ1-2 | many | TRBV20-1
CASSITSGSHVDTQYF | TGTGCCAGCAGCATAACTAGCGGGAGTCATGTAGATACGCAGTATTTT | TRBD2 | TRBJ2-3 | few | TRBV7-2
CASSLVGGGGGYTF | TGTGCCAGCAGTTTGGTCGGGGGCGGTGGAGGCTACACCTTC | - | TRBJ1-2 | many | TRBV12-3/TRBV12-4
CASSSTGGNGYTF | TGTGCCAGCAGTTCGACAGGGGGCAATGGCTACACCTTC | TRBD1 | TRBJ1-2 | many | TRBV7-2
CSVLDPAGLEKLPYEQYF | TGCAGCGTTTTAGACCCCGCCGGGCTAGAAAAATTGCCCTACGAGCAGTACTTC | - | TRBJ2-7 | few | TRBV29-1
CASSPDHEQYF | TGTGCCAGCAGTCCAGACCACGAGCAGTACTTC | - | TRBJ2-7 | many | TRBV12-3/TRBV12-4
CSASPLAGIEEQYF | TGCAGTGCTTCGCCGCTAGCGGGGATCGAGGAGCAGTACTTC | TRBD2 | TRBJ2-7 | few | TRBV20-1
CASRPHGNGGNEQFF | TGTGCCAGCAGGCCCCACGGAAATGGGGGCAATGAGCAGTTCTTC | - | TRBJ2-1 | - | TRBV12-3/TRBV12-4
CASSHPGGHNEQFF | TGTGCCAGCAGCCACCCAGGGGGACACAATGAGCAGTTCTTC | TRBD1 | TRBJ2-1 | many | TRBV27
CASSPIQGWTDTQYF | TGTGCCAGCAGCCCAATACAGGGCTGGACAGATACGCAGTATTTT | - | TRBJ2-3 | many | TRBV11-2
CASSLNGGASGRETQYF | TGTGCCAGCAGCTTAAACGGCGGGGCTAGCGGGAGGGAGACCCAGTACTTC | TRBD2 | TRBJ2-5 | - | TRBV7-3
CATSSLDAYNEQFF | TGTGCCACCAGTTCCCTTGATGCCTACAATGAGCAGTTCTTC | - | TRBJ2-1 | - | TRBV27
CAISMGQQTSYGYTF | TGTGCCATCAGCATGGGACAGCAAACGAGCTATGGCTACACCTTC | TRBD1 | TRBJ1-2 | few | TRBV10-3
CASSLEGLAGGWTDTQYF | TGCGCCAGCAGCTTGGAAGGACTAGCGGGAGGTTGGACAGATACGCAGTATTTT | TRBD2 | TRBJ2-3 | - | TRBV5-1
CASSTATIYEQYF | TGTGCCAGCAGCACTGCTACCATCTACGAGCAGTACTTC | - | TRBJ2-7 | - | TRBV21-1
CSARDWASGPYNEQFF | TGCAGTGCTAGAGATTGGGCTAGCGGACCATACAATGAGCAGTTCTTC | TRBD2 | TRBJ2-1 | - | TRBV20-1
CASSKGVVFTDTQYF | TGTGCCAGCAGCAAAGGTGTGGTATTCACAGATACGCAGTATTTT | - | TRBJ2-3 | - | TRBV7-9
CASSESMGLAGDYTDTQYF | TGTGCCAGCAGTGAATCGATGGGACTAGCGGGGGATTACACAGATACGCAGTATTTT | TRBD2 | TRBJ2-3 | many | TRBV28
CASSIIWRGVRDEQFF | TGTGCCAGTAGTATCATCTGGCGGGGGGTAAGGGATGAGCAGTTCTTC | TRBD2 | TRBJ2-1 | few | TRBV19
CASSKVAGEGTGELFF | TGTGCCAGCAGCAAGGTAGCGGGTGAGGGGACCGGGGAGCTGTTTTTT | - | TRBJ2-2 | few | TRBV21-1
CASSLSGRAVYNEQFF | TGTGCCAGCAGCCTTAGCGGGAGGGCCGTCTACAATGAGCAGTTCTTC | TRBD2 | TRBJ2-1 | many | TRBV11-2
CASRIAGGTGELFF | TGCGCCAGCAGAATAGCGGGAGGCACCGGGGAGCTGTTTTTT | TRBD2 | TRBJ2-2 | few | TRBV4-1
CASSGTSGADTQYF | TGTGCCAGCAGCGGGACGTCGGGCGCCGATACGCAGTATTTT | - | TRBJ2-3 | few | TRBV9
CASSVSGLTYEQYF | TGTGCCAGCAGCGTAAGCGGGCTAACCTACGAGCAGTACTTC | - | TRBJ2-7 | many | TRBV7-3
CSVDAGTSGAYEQYF | TGCAGCGTCGACGCCGGGACTAGCGGTGCCTACGAGCAGTACTTC | TRBD2 | TRBJ2-7 | few | TRBV29-1
CASSFLVGSYNEQFF | TGTGCCAGCAGCTTTCTGGTAGGGTCCTACAATGAGCAGTTCTTC | - | TRBJ2-1 | few | TRBV11-2
CASSVRGAGNEQFF | TGTGCCAGCAGCGTAAGGGGGGCTGGCAATGAGCAGTTCTTC | - | TRBJ2-1 | few | TRBV7-2
CASSLEGPTNEKLFF | TGCGCCAGCAGCTTGGAGGGCCCAACTAATGAAAAACTGTTTTTT | - | TRBJ1-4 | many | TRBV5-1
CASSLWVSYEQYF | TGTGCCAGCAGCCTATGGGTCTCCTACGAGCAGTACTTC | - | TRBJ2-7 | - | TRBV12-3/TRBV12-4
CASSLGTDSPKGRIQYF | TGTGCCAGCAGTTTAGGGACAGATTCACCAAAGGGGAGAATTCAGTACTTC | - | TRBJ2-4 | few | TRBV12-3/TRBV12-4